This T cell receptor beta chain was sequenced for a study of shared clonotypes between healthy human individuals. Trimming shortened V by 2 bases and J by 0 bases, and 17 bases separated the two germline ends. This CDR3 comprises 17 residues. Germline V gene data show CDR1 as SGHAT and CDR2 as FQNNGV. Whole-study findings and limits: A generally larger estimated richness was seen in naive subsets than in memory subsets.

When replicate PCRs were run on sorted subsets, they used about 220 ng DNA, tens of thousands of T cell genomes. Repertoires were generated with immunoSEQ multiplex PCR, while TCRdb's copy carries only in-frame clones and drops some. Among 1,500,000 or so clones listed, about 98.5% were seen once. CD4+ cells underwent separation, giving CD45RA+ naive and CD45RA-negative memory subsets. Notes on this clone: Its specificity is not known.

The rearrangement uses TRBV11-2 and TRBJ2-7; D unclear. The source is a young man in good health. Sequenced material: naive CD4+ T cells sorted from blood. Subset in this sample: CD45RA+ positively selected. The CDR3 here is CASSLFPAGLNSYEQYF. CDR3 nucleotides: TGTGCCAGCAGCTTATTTCCGGCAGGCCTCAACTCCTACGAGCAGTACTTC. The variable domain in full, completed from reference TRBV11-2 and TRBJ2-7, reads EAGVAQSPRYKIIEKRQSVAFWCNPISGHATLYWYQQILGQGPKLLIQFQNNGVVDDSQLPKDRFSAERLKGVDSTLKIQPAKLEDSAVYLCASSLFPAGLNSYEQYFGPGTRLTVT.